This T cell receptor (beta chain) was documented in a study of CD8+CD57+ T cells in acquired aplastic anemia. As regards this clonotype: At one boundary the junction diverges from the germline segment, which might be a read error.

Genomic DNA templated the TCR beta VDJ and CDR3 profiling. TCRdb analysed the reads with MiXCR anew, one entry per CDR3 protein. The table has just over 400,000 distinct CDR3 sequences, about 70% seen once; the top ten hold approximately 4%. This CDR3 contains 14 residues. Looked up from germline, CDR1 is SGHTA and CDR2 is FQGNSA. Input material: sorted CD4+, CD8+, or CD8+CD57+ T cells (not recorded which) from PBMCs. This chain links TRBV7-2 with TRBJ2-3; perhaps D is TRBD1 or TRBD2 (5 bases each). The receptor's source is a human donor in good health, serving as a control. The CDR3 sequence: CASSLEGRHTDTQF. CDR3 nucleotide sequence: TGTGCCAGCAGCTTAGAGGGGAGACACACAGATACGCAGTTT. The full variable domain, completed using reference TRBV7-2 and TRBJ2-3, is GAGVSQSPSNKVTEKGKDVELRCDPISGHTALYWYRQSLGQGLEFLIYFQGNSAPDKSGLPSDRFSAERTGGSVSTLTIQRTQQEDSAVYLCASSLEGRHTDTQFGPGTRLTVL.